The rows below give T cell receptor beta chains drawn from one sample of a study of regulatory T cells in long-lasting Graves disease. TCRdb re-analysed the multiplex PCR reads in MiXCR, keeping a single row per CDR3 protein. The data contain about 420,000 distinct CDR3 sequences, 20% to 25% of them seen just once; the ten biggest clones take up about a quarter. The material sequenced was peripheral blood mononuclear cells (PBMCs), taken when the disease was refractory, from a patient treated with antithyroid drugs. The receptor source for this set is a female donor with Graves disease. CDR3s include the opening cysteine and the closing phenylalanine or tryptophan. A D gene is named only where the DNA matches it firmly. For some rows the clone size is stated as once, few or many, or as a class when expanded; others skip it.

V	D	size	J	CDR3	DNA
TRBV28	NA	NA	TRBJ1-5	CASNPVPSNQPQHF	TGTGCCAGCAACCCCGTCCCTAGCAATCAGCCCCAGCATTTT
TRBV5-1	TRBD1	NA	TRBJ2-2	CASSARPTGGTGELFF	TGCGCCAGCAGCGCACGTCCTACAGGGGGCACCGGGGAGCTGTTTTTT
TRBV12-3/TRBV12-4	NA	NA	TRBJ2-4	CASSPTRIAKNIQYF	TGTGCCAGCAGTCCAACCAGGATAGCCAAAAACATTCAGTACTTC
TRBV5-6	NA	NA	TRBJ1-2	CASSLGSGISYGYTF	TGTGCCAGCAGCTTGGGGTCAGGTATCTCCTATGGCTACACCTTC
TRBV5-1	NA	few	TRBJ2-7	CASSLVRGEQYF	TGCGCCAGCAGCTTGGTCAGAGGCGAGCAGTACTTC
TRBV3-1	NA	NA	TRBJ2-5	CASSPSPGTNTQETQYF	TGTGCCAGCAGCCCCTCCCCCGGGACAAATACACAAGAGACCCAGTACTTC
TRBV6-1	TRBD2	NA	TRBJ2-2	CASNGLAGVTGELFF	TGTGCCAGCAACGGACTAGCGGGAGTCACCGGGGAGCTGTTTTTT
TRBV19	NA	few	TRBJ2-5	CASSMTLPETQYF	TGTGCCAGTAGTATGACACTCCCAGAGACCCAGTACTTC
TRBV7-9	NA	few	TRBJ1-2	CASRDSGGYTF	TGTGCCAGCAGAGATTCAGGTGGCTACACCTTC
TRBV14	NA	NA	TRBJ2-5	CASSQLYRQGQETQYF	TGTGCCAGCAGCCAGCTCTACAGGCAGGGACAAGAGACCCAGTACTTC
TRBV7-2	NA	NA	TRBJ2-7	CASRRYGNSYEQYF	TGTGCCAGCAGACGTTACGGGAACTCCTACGAGCAGTACTTC